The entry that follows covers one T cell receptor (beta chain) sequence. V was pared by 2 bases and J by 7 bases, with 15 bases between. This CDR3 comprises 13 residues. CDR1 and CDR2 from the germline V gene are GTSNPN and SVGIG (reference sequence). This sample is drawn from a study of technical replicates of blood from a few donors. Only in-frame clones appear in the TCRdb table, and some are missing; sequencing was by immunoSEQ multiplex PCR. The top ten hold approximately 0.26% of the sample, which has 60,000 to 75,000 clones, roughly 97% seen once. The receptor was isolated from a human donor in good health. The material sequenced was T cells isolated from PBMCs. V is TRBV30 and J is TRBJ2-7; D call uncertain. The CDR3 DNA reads TGTGCCTGGAGTCCGAACCCTATACGGGAGCAGTACTTC. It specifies CAWSPNPIREQYF.